The clone carrying this T cell receptor beta chain has ten or more counts. The antigen is not known. Trimming took 1 base from V and 6 from J; bases not matched to a gene: 1. This CDR3 contains 13 residues. The germline gives CDR1 SQVTM, CDR2 ANQGSEA. This sample is drawn from a study of CD8 T cells in ankylosing spondylitis. Study outcomes and limitations: Earlier work had already found some motif variants in reactive arthritis synovial fluid and blood.

A single record per CDR3 protein comes from TCRdb applying MiXCR to the 5' RACE reads. The data contain around 130,000 distinct CDR3 sequences, over 6.5% of them seen just once; the ten biggest clones take up 9% to 15%. The sample taken for sequencing was blood, either unsorted or a sorted T cell fraction (not recorded which). This clonotype originated in a male donor with ankylosing spondylitis or in good health (not recorded which). The chain employs TRBV29-1 and TRBJ2-1; TRBD2 matches 9 bases. This CDR3 is CSVEGGGANEQFF. The CDR3 DNA reads TGCAGCGTTGAAGGCGGGGGGGCCAATGAGCAGTTCTTC.